This entry describes one T cell receptor beta chain. Its specificity is not known. The data belong to a study of chemoradiotherapy in HPV16-positive cancers. Overall study context: Candidate HPV-specific T-cell clones and common TCR motifs came from functional assays in a couple of HPV16-positive patients.

Repertoires were sampled repeatedly during chemoradiotherapy. Sequenced by immunoSEQ multiplex PCR; TCRdb stores in-frame clones only, minus some. The repertoire has around 30,000 clones, about 90% of them found once; the top ten carry roughly 21%. There are 14 residues in the CDR3. Germline V gene lookup returns CDR1 SNHLY and CDR2 FYNNEI. Trimming cost V 3 bases and J 0 bases, with 6 bases left between them. Overall study findings and caveats: HPV-responsive T-cell expansion during chemoradiotherapy was linked to improved recurrence-free survival in HPV16-positive patients. Non-HPV-specific T cells did not expand in tumors during treatment, whereas candidate HPV-specific clones and E7-related motifs did.

V usage is TRBV2 and J usage is TRBJ1-5; D call uncertain. Sequencing used blood, obtained from a patient who underwent chemoradiotherapy. The sequence was collected from a human donor with HPV-associated anogenital cancer. In nucleotides, the CDR3 is TGTGCCAGCAGTGAGGCGGCTAGCAATCAGCCCCAGCATTTT. It is translated as CASSEAASNQPQHF.